This TCR beta chain was obtained from a study of glioma-infiltrating T cells. The iRepertoire nested amplicon-rescue multiplex PCR amplified TCR alpha and beta CDR3s from RNA. TCRdb re-called the multiplex PCR reads through MiXCR, storing one row per CDR3 protein. The top ten clones hold around 5.3% of a sample with some 160,000 distinct CDR3 sequences, roughly two fifths of them seen once. The CDR3 runs to 16 residues. V trimming: 3 bases; J trimming: 5 bases; junction bases outside the gene matches: 6. Germline CDR1 DFQATT, CDR2 SNEGSKA (reference sequence). This clonotype was detected a few times. The chain carries TRBV20-1 and TRBJ2-1, with 14 bases lining up with TRBD2. Sample: glioma tissue, nonneoplastic brain tissue, or PBMCs (not recorded which). The TCR originated in a human donor with low-grade glioma or glioblastoma, undergoing nonglioma brain surgery, or in good health (not recorded which). CDR3 loop: CSASGSTSGRDNEQFF. The CDR3 DNA is TGCAGTGCTAGTGGGTCGACTAGCGGGAGGGACAATGAGCAGTTCTTC.